This TCR beta chain was profiled in a study of brain T cells in children with intractable seizures. The repertoire was sequenced with immunoSEQ multiplex PCR; TCRdb's copy has only in-frame clones and lacks some. The sample includes tens of thousands of clones, about 90% of them seen just once. Germline CDR1 SNHLY, CDR2 FYNNEI. This CDR3 contains 14 residues. V was pared by 6 bases and J by 8 bases, with 16 bases between. Sample: peripheral blood, taken at surgery. This TCR was sampled from a girl aged 2 to 10 with Rasmussen encephalitis and intractable seizures. The V and J genes are TRBV2 and TRBJ1-4, with D maybe TRBD1 (5 bases). CDR3 sequence reads: CASSADRGREKLFF. As DNA, the CDR3 is TGTGCCAGCAGCGCAGACAGAGGACGGGAAAAACTGTTTTTT.